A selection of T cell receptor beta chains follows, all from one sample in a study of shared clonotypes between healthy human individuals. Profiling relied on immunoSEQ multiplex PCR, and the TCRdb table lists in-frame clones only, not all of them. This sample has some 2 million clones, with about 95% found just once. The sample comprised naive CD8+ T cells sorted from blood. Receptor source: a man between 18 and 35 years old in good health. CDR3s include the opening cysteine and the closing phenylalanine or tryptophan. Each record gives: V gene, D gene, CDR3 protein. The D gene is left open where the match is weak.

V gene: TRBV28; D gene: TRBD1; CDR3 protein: CASSLRTGGLGEKLFF
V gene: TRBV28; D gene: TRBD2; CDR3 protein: CASSPRVAGVYEQYF
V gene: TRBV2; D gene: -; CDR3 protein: CASSDLLKQYF
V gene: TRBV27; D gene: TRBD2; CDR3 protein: CASTSTSGRVNEQFF
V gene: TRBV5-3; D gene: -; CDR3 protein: CARSPGPFCRRSGELFF
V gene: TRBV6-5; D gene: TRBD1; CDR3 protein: CASSLDRGGGYTF
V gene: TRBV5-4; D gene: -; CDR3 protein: CASSPAGSTEAFF
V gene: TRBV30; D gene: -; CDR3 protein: CAWSVLPPGIGSYNEQFF
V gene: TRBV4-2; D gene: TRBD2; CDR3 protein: CASSPRGSGTYEQYF
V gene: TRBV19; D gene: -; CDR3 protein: CASSIVPGVYSNQPQHF
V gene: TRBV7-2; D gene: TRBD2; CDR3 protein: CASSSNLAGGISYEQYF
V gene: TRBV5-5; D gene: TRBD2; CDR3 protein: CASSPWTSGPLYEQYF
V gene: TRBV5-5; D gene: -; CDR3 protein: CASSLERGIYGYTF
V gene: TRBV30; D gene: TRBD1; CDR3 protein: CAWSNGQGRSTEDTQYF
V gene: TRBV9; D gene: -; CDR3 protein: CASTGSSYNEQFF
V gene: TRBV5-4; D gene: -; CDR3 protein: CASKGANTYEQYF
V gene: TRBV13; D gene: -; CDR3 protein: CASSLQGWDGYTF
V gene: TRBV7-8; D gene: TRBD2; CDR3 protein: CASSSLRGSGIASTDTQYF
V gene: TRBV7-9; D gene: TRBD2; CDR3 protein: CASSPQRTSGSSYNEQFF
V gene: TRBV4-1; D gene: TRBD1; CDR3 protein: CASSPGQAFYNEQFF
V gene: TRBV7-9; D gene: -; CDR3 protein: CASSLGPISSTDTQYF
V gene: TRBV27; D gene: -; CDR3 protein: CASSFAEDTQYF
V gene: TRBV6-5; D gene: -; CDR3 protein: CANLMRQDTGELFF
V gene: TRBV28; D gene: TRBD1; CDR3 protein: CASSLDRVDADTQYF
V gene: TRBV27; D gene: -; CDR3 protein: CASSLGPGAARDEQYF
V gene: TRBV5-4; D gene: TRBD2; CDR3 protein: CASSSWTSGATDTQYF